Listed here are 2 T cell receptor beta chains from one sample, sequenced in a study of regulatory T cells in long-lasting Graves disease. Both iRepertoire HTBI primers and Arm-PCR of CDR3 regions were used to build the TCR beta libraries. TCRdb re-analysed the multiplex PCR reads in MiXCR, keeping a single row per CDR3 protein. The top ten clones hold roughly 40% of a sample with fewer than 350,000 distinct CDR3 sequences, 15% to 20% of them seen once. Time point given: newly diagnosed GD, antithyroid drugs for less than 3 months. Preparation of the TCR library used RNA extracted from PBMCs. The sequenced sample was peripheral blood mononuclear cells (PBMCs), obtained at new diagnosis, from a patient treated with antithyroid drugs. These receptors all come from a female donor with Graves disease.

This clonotype was counted at least ten times. The V gene is TRBV27, the J gene TRBJ1-2; the D is unclear. The germline V gene encodes CDR1 MNHEY and CDR2 SMNVEV (reference sequence). Between the trimmed V and J ends, which lost 0 bases and 8 bases, there was a span of 13 bases. The CDR3 length is 14 residues. The CDR3 bases are TGTGCCAGCAGTTTATCGGGCCTTCAGTCAGGCTACACCTTC. It codes for CASSLSGLQSGYTF.

This clonotype was counted ten times or more. The chain couples TRBV30 to TRBJ1-4, with D possibly being TRBD1 (6 bases). CDR1 GTSNPN and CDR2 SVGIG come from the germline V gene (reference sequence). Trimming removed 1 base at V and 14 bases at J, with 11 bases between. This CDR3 is built from 11 residues. Here the CDR3 reads CAWSARGRLFF. CDR3 sequence (DNA): TGTGCCTGGAGTGCCAGGGGCCGCCTGTTTTTT.